A selection of T cell receptor beta chains follows, all from one sample in a study of shared clonotypes between healthy human individuals. Assay: immunoSEQ multiplex PCR; the TCRdb copy retains only in-frame clones and omits some. The sample lists roughly 500,000 clones, less than 80% occurring once. The material sequenced was PBMCs. The receptors come from a woman in her forties in good health. Some clones in this sample may be carry-over from other donors' samples. Both conserved end residues are trimmed from each CDR3. Clone size appears in some rows only: once, few, many, or a class for an expanded clone.

clone_size: once; j_call: TRBJ2-1; v_call: TRBV19; cdr3_aa: ASYPGTGFFEQF
clone_size: .; j_call: TRBJ2-1; v_call: TRBV5-4; cdr3_aa: ASSFGDRNNEQF
clone_size: .; j_call: TRBJ2-5; v_call: TRBV2; cdr3_aa: ACSRDSQETQY
clone_size: .; j_call: TRBJ1-2; v_call: TRBV6-1; cdr3_aa: ASSEDRVHPYGYT
clone_size: .; j_call: TRBJ2-1; v_call: TRBV6-6; cdr3_aa: ASSYSGTSGRGEQF
clone_size: once; j_call: TRBJ2-5; v_call: TRBV30; cdr3_aa: AWTRDLETQY
clone_size: .; j_call: TRBJ1-1; v_call: TRBV29-1; cdr3_aa: SVAGTANTEAF
clone_size: .; j_call: TRBJ1-1; v_call: TRBV5-1; cdr3_aa: ASSVDWDRRYTEAF
clone_size: .; j_call: TRBJ1-1; v_call: TRBV6-1; cdr3_aa: ASKPGQPYTEAF
clone_size: .; j_call: TRBJ1-5; v_call: TRBV6-1; cdr3_aa: ASSYRTANQPQH
clone_size: few; j_call: TRBJ1-2; v_call: TRBV25-1; cdr3_aa: ARIRDSLSGYT
clone_size: once; j_call: TRBJ1-1; v_call: TRBV7-6; cdr3_aa: ASSQALNTEAF
clone_size: .; j_call: TRBJ2-1; v_call: TRBV7-9; cdr3_aa: ASRVSYNEQF
clone_size: .; j_call: TRBJ1-1; v_call: TRBV10-3; cdr3_aa: AITVDANTEAF
clone_size: once; j_call: TRBJ2-7; v_call: TRBV28; cdr3_aa: ASSFPTALGPQY
clone_size: .; j_call: TRBJ1-2; v_call: TRBV9; cdr3_aa: ASSGAYMNYGYT
clone_size: .; j_call: TRBJ2-7; v_call: TRBV11-2; cdr3_aa: ASSLDPPVFLGNEQY
clone_size: .; j_call: TRBJ2-5; v_call: TRBV30; cdr3_aa: AGTDGDRETQY
clone_size: .; j_call: TRBJ2-2; v_call: TRBV10-2; cdr3_aa: ASKRGREGLLDTGELF
clone_size: .; j_call: TRBJ2-1; v_call: TRBV27; cdr3_aa: ASSSGTSGNNEQF